The 14 T cell receptor beta chains reported below all come from one sample, sequenced in a study of response to subunit inactivated influenza vaccine. TCRdb passed the RT-PCR reads through MiXCR, listing each CDR3 protein once. The sample records roughly 500,000 distinct CDR3 sequences, 25% being singletons. This sample comprised CD4+ T cells sorted from PBMCs, obtained roughly 5 days after vaccination. These TCRs come from a man aged 50 to 59 who received an inactivated influenza vaccine.

This clonotype came up many times. The rearrangement uses TRBV12-3 or TRBV12-4 and TRBJ2-7; D gene uncertain. Trimming took 2 bases from V and 3 from J, leaving 8 bases between them. The CDR3 sequence is 13 residues long. The CDR3: CASSLRQFYEQYF. CDR3 bases: TGTGCCAGCAGTTTAAGGCAGTTCTACGAGCAGTACTTC.

A few counts support this clonotype. This chain connects TRBV3-1 to TRBJ1-1, with D perhaps TRBD1 (5 bases). Deletions cut 2 bases from V and 0 bases from J, with 13 bases between. Germline assignment: CDR1 LGHDT and CDR2 YNNKEL (reference sequence). The CDR3 spans 16 residues. As DNA, the CDR3 is TGTGCCAGCAGCCAACAGGGCGGAACAATGAACACTGAAGCTTTCTTT. As protein: CASSQQGGTMNTEAFF.

Here the CDR3 reads CATSSGGRGHEQYF. DNA of the CDR3: TGTGCCACCAGCAGTGGCGGGAGGGGCCACGAGCAGTACTTC. This chain uses TRBV15 with TRBJ2-7; 9 nucleotides align to TRBD2. Germline V lookup: CDR1 LNHNV, CDR2 YYDKDF (reference sequence). There are 14 residues in the CDR3. V lost 3 bases and J lost 5; bases outside the gene matches: 5.

The chain links TRBV7-3 to TRBJ2-3; 9 bases align to TRBD2. The trim removed 2 bases at V and 8 bases at J, leaving 8 bases unmatched. Germline V gene lookup returns CDR1 SGHTA and CDR2 FQGTGA. The CDR3 is 15 amino acids. CDR3: CASSLSPGTSTTQYF. DNA of the CDR3: TGTGCCAGCAGCTTATCACCCGGGACTAGCACTACGCAGTATTTT.

The chain joins TRBV7-2 to TRBJ2-3, with 10 bases aligning to TRBD1. CDR3 length: 14 residues. Germline-derived CDR1 and CDR2 are SGHTA and FQGNSA. Trimming at V came to 5 bases and at J to 5 bases, leaving 4 bases not matched to a gene. CDR3 region: CASSRDRGVDTQYF. As DNA, the CDR3 is TGTGCCAGCAGCCGGGACAGGGGCGTAGATACGCAGTATTTT.

This clonotype was counted between two and nine times. The rearrangement joins TRBV20-1 to TRBJ1-3; D unresolved. The CDR3 extends over 16 amino acids. Trimming stripped 1 base from V and 0 bases from J, with 13 bases between. CDR1 DFQATT and CDR2 SNEGSKA come from the germline V gene (reference sequence). CDR3 coding DNA: TGCAGTGCTAGAGCGCGGCGGGCAGCCTCTGGAAACACCATATATTTT. The encoded protein is CSARARRAASGNTIYF.

This clonotype was found a few times. J is TRBJ2-4 and V is TRBV4-3, with a possible D match to TRBD2 (5 bases). The length of the CDR3 is 13 residues. Trimming cost V 0 bases and J 11 bases, with 11 bases left between them. Germline V gene data show CDR1 as LGHNA and CDR2 as YSLEER. CDR3 DNA sequence: TGCGCCAGCAGCCAAGACACCGGGGATCTTCAGTACTTC. This sequence encodes CASSQDTGDLQYF.

This clonotype has just a few counts. This CDR3 reads CASSYYRGDYEQYF. In DNA, the CDR3 is TGTGCCAGCAGTTACTACAGGGGGGACTACGAGCAGTACTTC. The J gene is TRBJ2-7, the V gene TRBV6-5, with 8 bases matching TRBD1. The CDR3 is 14 residues long. CDR1 and CDR2 from the germline V gene are MNHEY and SVGAGI. The V gene end was trimmed by 1 base and the J gene end by 3 bases; junction bases not matched to a gene: 2.

This rearrangement joins TRBV5-1 to TRBJ1-4; TRBD1 might be the D (6 bases). CDR1 SGHRS and CDR2 YFSETQ come from the germline V gene. The CDR3 spans 15 residues. Trimming pared 0 bases from V and 4 bases from J, leaving 10 bases between. The CDR3 loop is CASSLDTGINEKLFF. CDR3 in DNA: TGCGCCAGCAGCTTGGATACAGGGATTAATGAAAAACTGTTTTTT. The full variable domain, in which reference TRBV5-1 and TRBJ1-4 provide the parts outside the CDR3, is KAGVTQTPRYLIKTRGQQVTLSCSPISGHRSVSWYQQTPGQGLQFLFEYFSETQRNKGNFPGRFSGRQFSNSRSEMNVSTLELGDSALYLCASSLDTGINEKLFFGSGTQLSVL.

The chain links TRBV27 to TRBJ2-7; 8 nucleotides align to TRBD1. The ends lost 4 bases at V and 3 bases at J; junction bases unmatched: 14. Germline V CDR1 and CDR2: MNHEY, SMNVEV (reference sequence). This CDR3 contains 17 residues. CDR3 sequence: CASSSPSGQGKFYEQYF. Here the CDR3 DNA reads TGTGCCAGCAGTTCACCATCCGGACAGGGTAAATTCTACGAGCAGTACTTC.

V and J are TRBV28 and TRBJ2-7; D is unclear. Germline V CDR1 and CDR2: MDHEN, SYDVKM. The V end lost 5 bases, the J end lost 2 bases, and 1 base lay between the germline ends. CDR3 size: 10 residues. The CDR3 DNA reads as TGTGCCAGCAGTACCTACGAGCAGTACTTC. Protein sequence: CASSTYEQYF.

This chain links TRBV20-1 with TRBJ2-3; TRBD1 aligns across 8 bases. The CDR3 runs to 13 residues. Germline V gives CDR1 DFQATT, CDR2 SNEGSKA (reference sequence). V lost 7 bases, J lost 3 bases, and 6 bases stayed unmatched. As DNA, the CDR3 is TGCAGTGAGGACAGGGCTGGGACAGATACGCAGTATTTT. As protein: CSEDRAGTDTQYF.

The rearrangement uses TRBV6-2 or TRBV6-3 and TRBJ2-1; D is perhaps TRBD1 (6 bases). V lost 7 bases, J lost 4 bases, and 17 bases lay in between. Per the germline V gene, CDR1 is MNHEY and CDR2 is SVGEGT. The CDR3 covers 15 residues. The CDR3 nucleotides read TGTGCCAGCACCTCACTGGGGGCAAGTTACAATGAGCAGTTCTTC. The encoded protein is CASTSLGASYNEQFF.

This clonotype occurred a few times. The gene calls are TRBV5-1 and TRBJ2-5; 7 bases fit TRBD2. In germline, CDR1 is SGHRS, CDR2 YFSETQ. Trimming removed 3 bases from V and 5 bases from J; junction bases left unmatched: 10. The CDR3 extends over 15 amino acids. The CDR3 DNA is TGCGCCAGCAGCTCCAGCGGGGATCGAGGGGAGACCCAGTACTTC. This translates into CASSSSGDRGETQYF.